This T cell receptor (beta chain) was sequenced during a study of cytomegalovirus exposure and HLA in healthy donors. Turning to this clone: Antigen specificity is unknown.

The study's findings and limits: In a later analysis, DRB1 alleles had the most associated TCRs; HLA-C alleles the fewest.

Amplification used 60 Vbeta primers and 13 Jbeta primers. Some clones are missing from TCRdb's copy, which holds only in-frame ones; the method was immunoSEQ multiplex PCR. The table includes fewer than 200,000 clones, roughly 80% detected once. The clonotype was recovered from a woman younger than 35 in good health and CMV-seronegative. Sequencing was carried out using PBMCs.

In DNA form, the CDR3 reads TGTGCCAGCAGTTACCAAAGCGGACTCTCCTACGAGCAGTACTTC. Translated, it gives CASSYQSGLSYEQYF. The chain links TRBV6-5 to TRBJ2-7, with a possible D match to TRBD2 (5 bases). This CDR3 has 15 amino acids. V shed 2 bases and J shed 0 bases, with 11 bases lying between them. Germline CDR1 and CDR2: MNHEY and SVGAGI.